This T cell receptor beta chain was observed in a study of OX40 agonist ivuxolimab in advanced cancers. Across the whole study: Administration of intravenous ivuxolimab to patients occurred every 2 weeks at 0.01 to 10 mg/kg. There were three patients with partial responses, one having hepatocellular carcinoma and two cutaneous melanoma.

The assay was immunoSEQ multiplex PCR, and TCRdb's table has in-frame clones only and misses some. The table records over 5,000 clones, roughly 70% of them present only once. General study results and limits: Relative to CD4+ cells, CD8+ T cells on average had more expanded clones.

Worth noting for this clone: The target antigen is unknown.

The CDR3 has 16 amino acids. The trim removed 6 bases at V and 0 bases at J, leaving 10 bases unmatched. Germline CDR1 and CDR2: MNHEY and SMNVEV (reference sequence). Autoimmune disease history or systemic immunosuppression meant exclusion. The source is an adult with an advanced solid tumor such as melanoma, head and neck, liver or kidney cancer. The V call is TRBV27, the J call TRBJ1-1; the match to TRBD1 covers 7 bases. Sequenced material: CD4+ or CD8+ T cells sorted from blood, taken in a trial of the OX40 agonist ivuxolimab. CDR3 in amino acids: CASRPGTEYMNTEAFF. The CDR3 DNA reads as TGTGCCAGCAGACCCGGGACAGAGTACATGAACACTGAAGCTTTCTTT.